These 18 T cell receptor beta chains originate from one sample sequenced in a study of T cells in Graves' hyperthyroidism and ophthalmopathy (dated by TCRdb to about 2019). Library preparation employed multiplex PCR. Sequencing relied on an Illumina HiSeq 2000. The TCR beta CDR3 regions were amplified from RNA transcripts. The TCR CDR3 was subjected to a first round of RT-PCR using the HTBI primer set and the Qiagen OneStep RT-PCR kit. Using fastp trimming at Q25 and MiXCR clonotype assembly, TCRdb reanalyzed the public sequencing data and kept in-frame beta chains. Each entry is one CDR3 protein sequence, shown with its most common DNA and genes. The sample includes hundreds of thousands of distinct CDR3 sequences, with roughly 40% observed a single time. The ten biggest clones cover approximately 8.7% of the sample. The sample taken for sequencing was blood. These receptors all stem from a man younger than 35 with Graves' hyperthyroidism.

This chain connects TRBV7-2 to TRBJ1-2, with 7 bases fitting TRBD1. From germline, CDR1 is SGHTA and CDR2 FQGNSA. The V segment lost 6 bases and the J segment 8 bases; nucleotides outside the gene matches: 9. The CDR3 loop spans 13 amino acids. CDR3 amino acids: CASSLGQERGYTF. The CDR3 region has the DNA TGTGCCAGCAGTCTTGGACAGGAGAGGGGCTACACCTTC.

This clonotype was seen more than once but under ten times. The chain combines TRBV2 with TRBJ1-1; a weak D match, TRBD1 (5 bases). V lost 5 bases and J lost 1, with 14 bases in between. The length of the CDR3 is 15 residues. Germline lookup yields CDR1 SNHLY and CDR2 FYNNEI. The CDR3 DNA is TGTGCCAGCAGTTACAGGCAGGCCTCGAACACTGAAGCTTTCTTT. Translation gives CASSYRQASNTEAFF.

The CDR3: CASSSTGFSQPQHF. Here the CDR3 DNA reads TGTGCCAGCAGTTCGACAGGTTTCAGTCAGCCCCAGCATTTT. V usage is TRBV25-1 and J usage is TRBJ1-5; D is perhaps TRBD1 (6 bases). Germline V gene data show CDR1 as MGHDK and CDR2 as SYGVNS. This CDR3 comprises 14 residues. Trimming removed 5 bases at V and 6 bases at J, with 14 bases between.

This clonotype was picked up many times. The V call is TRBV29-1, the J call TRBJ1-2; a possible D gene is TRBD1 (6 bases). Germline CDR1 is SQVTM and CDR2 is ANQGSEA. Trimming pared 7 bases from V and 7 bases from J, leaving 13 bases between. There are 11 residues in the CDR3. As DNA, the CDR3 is TGCAGCGCAGAGGGGGGTGGTGGCTACACCTTC. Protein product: CSAEGGGGYTF.

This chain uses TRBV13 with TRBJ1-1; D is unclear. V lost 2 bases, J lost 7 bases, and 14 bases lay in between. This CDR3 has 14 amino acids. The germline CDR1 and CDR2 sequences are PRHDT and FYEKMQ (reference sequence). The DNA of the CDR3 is TGTGCCAGCAGCTTATATACCGAAGTTGATGAAGCTTTCTTT. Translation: CASSLYTEVDEAFF.

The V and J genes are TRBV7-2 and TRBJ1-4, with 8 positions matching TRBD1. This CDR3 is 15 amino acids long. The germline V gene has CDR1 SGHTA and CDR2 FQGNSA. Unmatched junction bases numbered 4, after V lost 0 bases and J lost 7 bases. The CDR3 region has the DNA TGTGCCAGCAGCTTAGCCCAGGGGGCGGGTGAAAAACTGTTTTTT. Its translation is CASSLAQGAGEKLFF.

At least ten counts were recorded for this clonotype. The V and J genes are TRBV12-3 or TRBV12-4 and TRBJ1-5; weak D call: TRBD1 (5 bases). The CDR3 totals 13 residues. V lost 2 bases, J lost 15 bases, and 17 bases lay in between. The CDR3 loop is CASSLHQQGPVHF. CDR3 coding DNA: TGTGCCAGCAGTTTACACCAGCAGGGCCCCGTGCATTTT.

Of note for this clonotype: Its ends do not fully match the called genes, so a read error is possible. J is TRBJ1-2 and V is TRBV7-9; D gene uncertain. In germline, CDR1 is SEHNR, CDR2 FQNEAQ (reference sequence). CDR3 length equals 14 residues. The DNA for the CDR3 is TGTGCCGGCAGCCCCCTGAGTGGGGACTATGGCTACACCTTC. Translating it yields CAGSPLSGDYGYTF.

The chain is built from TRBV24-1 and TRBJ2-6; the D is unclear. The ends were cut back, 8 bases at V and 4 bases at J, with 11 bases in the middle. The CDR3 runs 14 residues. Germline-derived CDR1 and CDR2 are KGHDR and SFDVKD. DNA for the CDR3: TGTGCCACCATTCCGTCACAGGGGGCCAACGTCCTGACTTTC. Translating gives CATIPSQGANVLTF.

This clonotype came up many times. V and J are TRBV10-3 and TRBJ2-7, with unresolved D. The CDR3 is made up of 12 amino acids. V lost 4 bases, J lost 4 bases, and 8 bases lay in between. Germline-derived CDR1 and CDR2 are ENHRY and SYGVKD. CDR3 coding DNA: TGTGCCATCAGTGCCACCTCGTACGAGCAGTACTTC. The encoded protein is CAISATSYEQYF.

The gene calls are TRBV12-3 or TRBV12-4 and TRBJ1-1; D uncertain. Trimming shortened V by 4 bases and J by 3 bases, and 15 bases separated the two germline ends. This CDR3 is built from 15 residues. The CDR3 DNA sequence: TGTGCCAGCAGTTGGAAAAGGCAGGTGGACACTGAAGCTTTCTTT. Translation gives CASSWKRQVDTEAFF.

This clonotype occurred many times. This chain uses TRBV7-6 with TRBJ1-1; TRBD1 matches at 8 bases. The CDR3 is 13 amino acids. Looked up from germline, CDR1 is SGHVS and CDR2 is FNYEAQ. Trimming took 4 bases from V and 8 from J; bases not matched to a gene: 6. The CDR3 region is CASSSNRDREAFF. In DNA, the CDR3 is TGTGCCAGCAGCTCCAACCGGGACAGGGAAGCTTTCTTT. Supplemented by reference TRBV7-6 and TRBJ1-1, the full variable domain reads GAGVSQSPRYKVTKRGQDVALRCDPISGHVSLYWYRQALGQGPEFLTYFNYEAQQDKSGLPNDRFSAERPEGSISTLTIQRTEQRDSAMYRCASSSNRDREAFFGQGTRLTVV.

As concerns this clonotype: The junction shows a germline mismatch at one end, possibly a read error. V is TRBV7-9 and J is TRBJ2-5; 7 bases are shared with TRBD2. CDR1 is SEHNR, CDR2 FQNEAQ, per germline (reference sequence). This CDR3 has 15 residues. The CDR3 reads CAGSRMASGSETQYF. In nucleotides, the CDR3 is TGTGCCGGCAGCCGTATGGCTAGCGGCTCGGAGACCCAGTACTTC.

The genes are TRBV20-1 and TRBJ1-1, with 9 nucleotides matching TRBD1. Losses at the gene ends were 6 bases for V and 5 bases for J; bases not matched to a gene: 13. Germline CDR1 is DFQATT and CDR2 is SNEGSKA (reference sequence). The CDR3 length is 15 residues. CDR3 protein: CSAEYRGLGKTEAFF. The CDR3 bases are TGCAGTGCCGAATACAGGGGGCTAGGAAAGACTGAAGCTTTCTTT.

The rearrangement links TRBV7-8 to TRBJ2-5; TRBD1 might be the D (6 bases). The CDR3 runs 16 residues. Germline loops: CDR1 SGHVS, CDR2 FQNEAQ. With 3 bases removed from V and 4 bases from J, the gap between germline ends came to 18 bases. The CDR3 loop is CASSLPLPRGGETQYF. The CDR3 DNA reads TGTGCCAGCAGCTTGCCCCTTCCTAGAGGGGGAGAGACCCAGTACTTC.

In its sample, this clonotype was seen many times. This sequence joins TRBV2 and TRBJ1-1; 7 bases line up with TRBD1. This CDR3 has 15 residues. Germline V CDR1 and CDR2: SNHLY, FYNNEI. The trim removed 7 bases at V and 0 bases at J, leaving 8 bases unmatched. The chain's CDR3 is CASNPGTVLNTEAFF. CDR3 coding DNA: TGTGCCAGCAACCCCGGGACAGTTCTGAACACTGAAGCTTTCTTT.

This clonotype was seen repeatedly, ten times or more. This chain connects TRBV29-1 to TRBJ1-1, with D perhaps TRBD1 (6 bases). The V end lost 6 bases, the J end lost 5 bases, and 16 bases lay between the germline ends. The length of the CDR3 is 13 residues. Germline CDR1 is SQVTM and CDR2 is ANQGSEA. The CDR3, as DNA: TGCAGCGTCGAGAGTTCAGGGGAAACTGAAGCTTTCTTT. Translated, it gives CSVESSGETEAFF.

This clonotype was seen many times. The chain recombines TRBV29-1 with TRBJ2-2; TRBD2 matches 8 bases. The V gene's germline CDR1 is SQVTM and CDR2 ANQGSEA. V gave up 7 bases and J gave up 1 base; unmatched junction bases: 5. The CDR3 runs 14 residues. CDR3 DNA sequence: TGCAGCGCCCTACTAGCGGTGAACACCGGGGAGCTGTTTTTT. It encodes CSALLAVNTGELFF.